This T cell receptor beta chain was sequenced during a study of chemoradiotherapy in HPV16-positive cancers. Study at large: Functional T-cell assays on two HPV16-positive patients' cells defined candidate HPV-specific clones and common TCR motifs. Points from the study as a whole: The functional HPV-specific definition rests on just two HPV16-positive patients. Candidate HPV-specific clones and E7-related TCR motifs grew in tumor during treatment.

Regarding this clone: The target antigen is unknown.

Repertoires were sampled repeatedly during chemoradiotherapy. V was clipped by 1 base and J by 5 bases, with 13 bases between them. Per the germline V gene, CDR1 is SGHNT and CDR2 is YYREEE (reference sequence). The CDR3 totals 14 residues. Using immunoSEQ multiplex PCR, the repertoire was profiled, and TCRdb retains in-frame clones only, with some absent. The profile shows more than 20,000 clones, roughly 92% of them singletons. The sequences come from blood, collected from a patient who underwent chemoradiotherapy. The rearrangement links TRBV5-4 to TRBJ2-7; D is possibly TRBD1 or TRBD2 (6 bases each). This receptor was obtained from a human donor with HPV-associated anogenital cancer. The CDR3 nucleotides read TGTGCCAGCAGCTTGTATACGGGGGCCCACGAGCAGTACTTC. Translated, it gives CASSLYTGAHEQYF.